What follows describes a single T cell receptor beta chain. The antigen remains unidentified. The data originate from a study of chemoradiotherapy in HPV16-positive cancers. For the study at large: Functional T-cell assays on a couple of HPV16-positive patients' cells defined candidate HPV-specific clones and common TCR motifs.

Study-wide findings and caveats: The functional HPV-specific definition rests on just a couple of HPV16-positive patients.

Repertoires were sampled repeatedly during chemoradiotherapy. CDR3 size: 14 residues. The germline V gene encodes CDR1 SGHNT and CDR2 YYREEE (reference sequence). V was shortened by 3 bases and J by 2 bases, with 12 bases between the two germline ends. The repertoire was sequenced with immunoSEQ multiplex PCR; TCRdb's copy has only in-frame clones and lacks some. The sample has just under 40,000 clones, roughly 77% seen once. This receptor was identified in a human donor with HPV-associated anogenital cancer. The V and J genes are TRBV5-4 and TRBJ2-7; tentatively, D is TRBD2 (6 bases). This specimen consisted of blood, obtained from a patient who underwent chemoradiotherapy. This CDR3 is CASSSVRGTYEQYF. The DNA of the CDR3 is TGTGCCAGCAGCTCAGTTCGGGGGACCTACGAGCAGTACTTC.